The source of this T cell receptor beta chain is a study of radiation and T cells in renal cell carcinoma. At the level of the study: Nephrectomy followed 15 Gy stereotactic body radiation by 4 weeks. Study conclusions and caveats: No pretreatment tumor biopsies were available for baseline clonotypes. From baseline, blood top tumor clonotypes peaked at 2 weeks post-radiation.

Details on this clone: Its antigen is undetermined.

Using immunoSEQ multiplex PCR, the repertoire was profiled, and TCRdb retains in-frame clones only, with some absent. The data hold about 130,000 clones, with nearly 90% observed a single time. Time point reported: baseline pretreatment blood. Treatment defined: 15 Gy SBRT to primary tumor, nephrectomy 4 weeks later. Radiation-treated patients gave blood at baseline, week 2 and week 4. Trimming removed 1 base at V and 7 bases at J, with 13 bases between. CDR3 size: 14 residues. Per the germline V gene, CDR1 is LNHDA and CDR2 is SQIVND (reference sequence). The genes are TRBV19 and TRBJ1-2; D remains unclear. Sequences were derived from blood, sampled from a patient whose treatment included radiotherapy and nephrectomy. This TCR was recovered from a woman aged 50 to 60 with renal cell carcinoma. CDR3 coding DNA: TGTGCCAGTAGTATAGTGGCCGGGGAGGGTGGCTACACCTTC. Translating gives CASSIVAGEGGYTF.